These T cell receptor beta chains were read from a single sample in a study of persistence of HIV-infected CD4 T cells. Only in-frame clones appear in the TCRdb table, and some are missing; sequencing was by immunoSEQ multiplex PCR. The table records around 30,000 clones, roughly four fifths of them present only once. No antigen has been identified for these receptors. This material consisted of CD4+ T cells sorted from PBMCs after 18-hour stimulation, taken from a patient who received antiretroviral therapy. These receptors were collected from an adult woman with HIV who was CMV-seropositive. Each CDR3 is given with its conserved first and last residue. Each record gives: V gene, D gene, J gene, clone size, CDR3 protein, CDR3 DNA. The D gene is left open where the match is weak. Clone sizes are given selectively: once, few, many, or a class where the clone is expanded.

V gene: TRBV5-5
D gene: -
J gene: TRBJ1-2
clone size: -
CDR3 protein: CASSSGTSPRGIYGYTF
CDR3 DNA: TGTGCCAGCAGCTCGGGGACTTCCCCCCGGGGCATCTATGGCTACACCTTC

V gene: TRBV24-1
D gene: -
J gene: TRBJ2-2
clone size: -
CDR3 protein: CATSGSGELFF
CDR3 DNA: TGTGCCACCAGTGGGTCCGGGGAGCTGTTTTTT

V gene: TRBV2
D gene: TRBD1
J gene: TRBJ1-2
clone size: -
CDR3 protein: CASQSRGQGQGYGYTF
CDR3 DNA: TGTGCCAGCCAGAGCCGAGGACAGGGTCAGGGCTATGGCTACACCTTC

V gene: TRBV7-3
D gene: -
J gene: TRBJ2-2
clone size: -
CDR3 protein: CASSLGPTGELFF
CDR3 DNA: TGTGCCAGCAGCTTAGGCCCCACCGGGGAGCTGTTTTTT

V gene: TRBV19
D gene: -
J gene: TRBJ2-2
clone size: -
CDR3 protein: CASSIGRAVGELFF
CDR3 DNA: TGTGCCAGTAGTATAGGGAGGGCGGTCGGGGAGCTGTTTTTT

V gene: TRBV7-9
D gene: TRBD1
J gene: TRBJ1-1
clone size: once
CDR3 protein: CASRTGGPGDTEAFF
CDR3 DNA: TGTGCCAGCAGGACAGGGGGCCCAGGGGACACTGAAGCTTTCTTT

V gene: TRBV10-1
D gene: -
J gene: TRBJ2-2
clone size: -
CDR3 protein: CASSESTGRYGGELFF
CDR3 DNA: TGCGCCAGCAGTGAGTCGACGGGGCGCTATGGCGGGGAGCTGTTTTTT

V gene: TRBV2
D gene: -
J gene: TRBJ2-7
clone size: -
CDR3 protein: CASSVAAGFSTYEQYF
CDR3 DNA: TGTGCCAGCAGTGTGGCTGCGGGATTTTCGACCTACGAGCAGTACTTC

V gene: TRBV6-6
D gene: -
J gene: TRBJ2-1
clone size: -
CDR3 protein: CASTSNREQFF
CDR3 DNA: TGTGCCAGCACCTCGAACAGGGAGCAGTTCTTC

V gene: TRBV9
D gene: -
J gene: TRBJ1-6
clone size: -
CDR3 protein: CASRKAPNNSPLHF
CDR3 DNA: TGTGCCAGCAGAAAGGCCCCTAATAATTCACCCCTCCACTTT

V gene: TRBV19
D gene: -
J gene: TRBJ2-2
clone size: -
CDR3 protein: CASWNVWPGELFF
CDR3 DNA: TGTGCCAGTTGGAACGTGTGGCCCGGGGAGCTGTTTTTT

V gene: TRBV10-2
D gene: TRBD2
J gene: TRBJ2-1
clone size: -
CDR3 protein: CASSTSGRAGQFF
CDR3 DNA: TGCGCCAGCTCGACTAGCGGGAGAGCGGGGCAGTTCTTC

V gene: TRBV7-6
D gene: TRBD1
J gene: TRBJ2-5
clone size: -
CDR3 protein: CASTPYPGQGLAETQYF
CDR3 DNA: TGTGCCAGCACCCCCTACCCGGGACAGGGGTTAGCGGAGACCCAGTACTTC

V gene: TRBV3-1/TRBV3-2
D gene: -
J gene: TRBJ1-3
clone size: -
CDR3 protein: CASGRQGGGNTIYF
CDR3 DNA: TGTGCCAGCGGGAGGCAGGGCGGTGGAAACACCATATATTTT

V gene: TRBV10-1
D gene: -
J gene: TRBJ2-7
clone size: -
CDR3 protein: CASSPGKQGLREQYF
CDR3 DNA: TGCGCCAGCAGTCCCGGGAAGCAGGGGCTGAGGGAGCAGTACTTC

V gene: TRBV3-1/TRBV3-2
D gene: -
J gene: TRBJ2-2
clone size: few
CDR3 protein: CASSKADTGELFF
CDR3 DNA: TGTGCCAGCAGCAAAGCGGACACCGGGGAGCTGTTTTTT

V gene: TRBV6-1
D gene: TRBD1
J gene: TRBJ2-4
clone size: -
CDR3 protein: CASGAGGTLAKNIQYF
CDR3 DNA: TGTGCCAGCGGTGCAGGGGGAACCCTAGCCAAAAACATTCAGTACTTC

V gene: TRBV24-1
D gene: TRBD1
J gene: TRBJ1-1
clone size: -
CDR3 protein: CATSEGGTGGTEAFF
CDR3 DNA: TGTGCCACCAGTGAGGGGGGGACAGGGGGGACTGAAGCTTTCTTT

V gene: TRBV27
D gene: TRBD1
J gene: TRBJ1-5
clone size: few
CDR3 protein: CASSLSRTGNQPQHF
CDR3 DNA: TGTGCCAGCAGTTTATCGCGGACAGGGAATCAGCCCCAGCATTTT

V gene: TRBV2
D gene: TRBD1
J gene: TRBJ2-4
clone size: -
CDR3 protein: CASSEQGARAKNIQYF
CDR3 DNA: TGTGCCAGCAGTGAACAGGGGGCGCGAGCCAAAAACATTCAGTACTTC

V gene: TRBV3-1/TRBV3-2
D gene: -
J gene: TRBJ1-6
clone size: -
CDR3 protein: CASSRGSTGINSPLHF
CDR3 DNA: TGTGCCAGCAGCCGAGGATCGACAGGAATTAATTCACCCCTCCACTTT

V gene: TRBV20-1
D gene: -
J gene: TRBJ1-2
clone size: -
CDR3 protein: CSASGARGHGYTF
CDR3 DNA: TGCAGTGCTAGTGGGGCCAGGGGACATGGCTACACCTTC

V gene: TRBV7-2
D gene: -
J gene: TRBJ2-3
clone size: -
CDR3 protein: CASSFPLAGTDTQYF
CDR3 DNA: TGTGCCAGCAGCTTCCCTTTAGCTGGTACAGATACGCAGTATTTT

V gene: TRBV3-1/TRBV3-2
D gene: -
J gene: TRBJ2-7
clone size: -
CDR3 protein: CASSQDLGYEQYF
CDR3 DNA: TGTGCCAGCAGCCAAGATTTGGGCTACGAGCAGTACTTC

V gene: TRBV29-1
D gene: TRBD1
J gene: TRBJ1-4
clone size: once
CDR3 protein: CSVGRTGIEKLFF
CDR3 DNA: TGCAGCGTTGGAAGGACAGGCATTGAAAAACTGTTTTTT

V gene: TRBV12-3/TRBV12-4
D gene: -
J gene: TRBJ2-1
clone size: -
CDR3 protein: CASSLELRGEQFF
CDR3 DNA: TGTGCCAGCAGTTTAGAGTTACGGGGTGAGCAGTTCTTC

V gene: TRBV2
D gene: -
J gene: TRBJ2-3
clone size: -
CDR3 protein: CASSGVGGTQYF
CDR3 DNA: TGTGCCAGCAGCGGGGTAGGTGGTACGCAGTATTTT

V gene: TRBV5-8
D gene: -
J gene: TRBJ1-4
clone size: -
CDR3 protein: CASSLRGAPNEKLFF
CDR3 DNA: TGTGCCAGCAGCTTGAGGGGGGCTCCTAATGAAAAACTGTTTTTT

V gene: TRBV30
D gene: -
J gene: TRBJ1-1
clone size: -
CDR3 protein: CARMGNTEAFF
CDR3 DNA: TGTGCCAGAATGGGAAACACTGAAGCTTTCTTT

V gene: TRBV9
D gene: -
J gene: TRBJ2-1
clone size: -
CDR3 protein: CASSDETDFSNEQFF
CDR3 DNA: TGTGCCAGCAGCGATGAAACTGACTTCTCGAATGAGCAGTTCTTC

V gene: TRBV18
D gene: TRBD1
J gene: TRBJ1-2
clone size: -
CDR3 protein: CASSPPGQGVDGYTF
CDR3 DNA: TGTGCCAGCTCACCCCCGGGACAGGGGGTAGATGGCTACACCTTC

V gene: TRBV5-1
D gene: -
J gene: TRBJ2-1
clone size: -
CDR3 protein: CASSFEGSSYNEQFF
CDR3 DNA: TGCGCCAGCAGCTTTGAGGGGAGCTCCTACAATGAGCAGTTCTTC